These 23 T cell receptor beta chains originate from one sample sequenced in a study of glioma-infiltrating T cells. The iRepertoire nested amplicon-rescue multiplex PCR amplified TCR alpha and beta CDR3s from RNA. TCRdb reprocessed the multiplex PCR reads with MiXCR, giving one entry per CDR3 protein. The profile shows 400,000 or so distinct CDR3 sequences, roughly two fifths of them singletons. Sequences were obtained from glioma tissue, nonneoplastic brain tissue, or PBMCs (not recorded which). Receptor source: a human donor with low-grade glioma or glioblastoma, undergoing nonglioma brain surgery, or in good health (not recorded which).

The chain combines TRBV29-1 with TRBJ1-1; D ambiguous. The ends were cut back, 4 bases at V and 4 bases at J, with 7 bases in the middle. The CDR3 runs to 11 residues. Germline assignment: CDR1 SQVTM and CDR2 ANQGSEA. The CDR3 nucleotides read TGCAGCGTTGGAGTTGGCACTGAAGCTTTCTTT. Residues: CSVGVGTEAFF.

This clonotype came up many times. The J gene is TRBJ2-3, the V gene TRBV6-2 or TRBV6-3, with TRBD2 identical over 9 bases. The CDR3 contains 17 residues. From germline, CDR1 is MNHEY and CDR2 SVGEGT. Trimming cost V 0 bases and J 4 bases; bases outside gene matches: 8. The CDR3 nucleotides are TGTGCCAGCAGTTACTCGATGCTAGCGGGACGACCAGATACGCAGTATTTT. Translation gives CASSYSMLAGRPDTQYF.

Only a few counts were recorded for this clonotype. The chain links TRBV14 to TRBJ2-7, with 10 bases identical to TRBD1. The V segment lost 4 bases and the J segment 3 bases; nucleotides outside the gene matches: 12. Germline V CDR1 and CDR2: SGHDN, FVKESK. The CDR3 covers 17 residues. The DNA of the CDR3 is TGTGCCAGCAGCCTCAAGGTGGGGGACAGGGGAATCTACGAGCAGTACTTC. The encoded protein is CASSLKVGDRGIYEQYF.

This clonotype has a handful of counts. The V gene is TRBV11-2, the J gene TRBJ2-6, with D perhaps given as TRBD1 or TRBD2 (5 bases each). Germline V gene data show CDR1 as SGHAT and CDR2 as FQNNGV. The CDR3 consists of 17 residues. The V end lost 5 bases, the J end lost 0 bases, and 14 bases lay between the germline ends. In DNA form, the CDR3 reads TGTGCCAGCAGCACCCGGGACGGGACCTCTGGGGCCAACGTCCTGACTTTC. It specifies CASSTRDGTSGANVLTF.

This chain joins TRBV6-6 and TRBJ2-7; D gene unclear. Trimming removed 0 bases from V and 7 bases from J, with 13 bases in between. CDR1 is MNHNY and CDR2 is SVGAGI in the germline V gene (reference sequence). The CDR3 is 14 amino acids. The CDR3 sequence is CASSYSGSSNEQYF. As DNA, the CDR3 is TGTGCCAGCAGTTACTCAGGCTCTTCCAATGAGCAGTACTTC.

About this clonotype: A much larger clone lies a single base off, so this may be a read error. This chain joins TRBV20-1 and TRBJ2-5, with 13 bases that match TRBD2. The CDR3 runs to 13 residues. Germline V gives CDR1 DFQATT, CDR2 SNEGSKA (reference sequence). After removal of 5 bases from V and 5 bases from J, the junction contained 2 bases not matched to a gene. The CDR3 protein is CSAGLAGAETQYF. CDR3 in DNA: TGCAGTGCTGGACTAGCGGGAGCGGAGACCCAGTACTTC.

This clonotype was counted at least ten times. The gene calls are TRBV28 and TRBJ2-7, with D possibly being TRBD1 (6 bases). The V and J ends lost 5 bases and 4 bases respectively, with 9 bases between them. The CDR3 sequence is 12 residues long. Germline loops: CDR1 MDHEN, CDR2 SYDVKM. CDR3: CASSPRGYEQYF. The DNA for the CDR3 is TGTGCCAGCAGTCCTAGGGGGTACGAGCAGTACTTC.

This clonotype has a handful of counts. This rearrangement joins TRBV7-2 to TRBJ2-1; 7 bases fit TRBD1. V shed 4 bases and J 8 bases; nucleotides not matched to a gene: 5. Germline loops: CDR1 SGHTA, CDR2 FQGNSA. This CDR3 is built from 13 residues. The CDR3 DNA reads TGTGCCAGCAGCTCCACCAGGGGGTATGAGCAGTTCTTC. Encoded protein: CASSSTRGYEQFF.

This clonotype has more than one count but fewer than ten. The CDR3 nucleotides are TGTGCCAGCAGCCAAGTATTCGGGACGGGCACTGAAGCTTTCTTT. Translated: CASSQVFGTGTEAFF. V gene TRBV3-1 combines with J gene TRBJ1-1; D may be TRBD1 (5 bases). The CDR3 totals 15 residues. Germline V gives CDR1 LGHDT, CDR2 YNNKEL (reference sequence). Trimming stripped 1 base from V and 4 bases from J, with 13 bases between.

The count of this clonotype is one. This chain joins TRBV9 and TRBJ1-5, with D maybe TRBD1 (5 bases). The germline CDR1 and CDR2 sequences are SGDLS and YYNGEE. Between the trimmed V and J ends, which lost 2 bases and 5 bases, there was a span of 8 bases. The CDR3 spans 13 residues. The CDR3 sequence: CASSVGGHQPQHF. The CDR3 coding sequence is TGTGCCAGCAGCGTCGGGGGACATCAGCCCCAGCATTTT.

The J gene is TRBJ2-1, the V gene TRBV12-3 or TRBV12-4; the D gene is possibly TRBD2 (5 bases). The ends were cut back, 7 bases at V and 2 bases at J, with 9 bases in the middle. This CDR3 is built from 13 residues. The CDR3 coding sequence is TGTGCCAGCAACAGCGGAACCTACAATGAGCAGTTCTTC. Translation gives CASNSGTYNEQFF.

This clonotype was recorded at least ten times. The genes are TRBV20-1 and TRBJ1-5, with 7 bases aligning to TRBD1. With V trimmed by 5 bases and J by 0 bases, 7 bases remained unmatched. CDR3 length equals 15 residues. Germline V CDR1 and CDR2: DFQATT, SNEGSKA (reference sequence). DNA for the CDR3: TGCAGTGCTTCGGACAGGATTAATAGCAATCAGCCCCAGCATTTT. It encodes CSASDRINSNQPQHF.

A note on this clonotype: This may be a read error: a much more frequent sequence differs by one nucleotide. The CDR3 spells CASSSIHLAGVGYNEQLF. The CDR3 DNA reads as TGTGCCAGCAGTTCGATCCACCTAGCGGGAGTAGGTTACAATGAGCAGCTCTTC. This sequence joins TRBV28 and TRBJ2-1; 10 bases line up with TRBD2. CDR3 length: 18 residues. Germline lookup yields CDR1 MDHEN and CDR2 SYDVKM.

The chain uses TRBV5-1 and TRBJ2-1; 9 bases line up with TRBD2. From germline, CDR1 is SGHRS and CDR2 YFSETQ. There are 17 residues in the CDR3. Unmatched junction bases numbered 8, after V lost 4 bases and J lost 0 bases. The DNA of the CDR3 is TGCGCCAGCAGCCCGGCGGGTAGCGGGAGCTCCTACAATGAGCAGTTCTTC. Translating gives CASSPAGSGSSYNEQFF.

This chain joins TRBV4-3 and TRBJ2-5, with D unclear. The ends were cut back, 0 bases at V and 11 bases at J, with 16 bases in the middle. Germline-derived CDR1 and CDR2 are LGHNA and YSLEER. This CDR3 comprises 14 residues. The CDR3, as DNA: TGCGCCAGCAGCCAAGATCATTCACTGAGGAATCAGTACTTC. Its protein product is CASSQDHSLRNQYF.

J is TRBJ2-6 and V is TRBV4-2, with D unclear. CDR1 and CDR2 (germline): LGHNA, YNFKEQ. This CDR3 has 15 residues. Trimming took 5 bases from V and 0 from J, leaving 8 bases between them. The CDR3 region has the DNA TGTGCCAGCAGCACCCTGTACTCTGGGGCCAACGTCCTGACTTTC. Amino acids: CASSTLYSGANVLTF.

This clonotype was recorded many times. The chain is built from TRBV27 and TRBJ2-7, with D unclear. V was trimmed by 5 bases and J by 4 bases, leaving 9 bases between them. The CDR3 length is 12 residues. Germline values: CDR1 MNHEY, CDR2 SMNVEV (reference sequence). The CDR3 sequence is CASSLVGYEQYF. The DNA for the CDR3 is TGTGCCAGCAGTCTGGTGGGGTACGAGCAGTACTTC.

Of note for this clonotype: The junction and the germline gene differ at one end; a read error may be behind it. This chain joins TRBV6-2 or TRBV6-3 and TRBJ2-6, with TRBD2 matching 10 bases. This CDR3 region has 18 residues. Germline CDR1 MNHEY, CDR2 SVGEGT. CDR3 coding DNA: TGTGCCAGCAGTTATTCGAGCGGGAGGGCGTCCGGGGCCAACGTCCCGACTTTC. Protein product: CASSYSSGRASGANVPTF.

In this sample, this clonotype turned up a few times. This chain connects TRBV28 to TRBJ2-1; possible D gene TRBD2, 5 bases. CDR1 is MDHEN, CDR2 SYDVKM, per germline. The CDR3 sequence is 16 residues long. Deletions cut 7 bases from V and 5 bases from J, with 21 bases between. The CDR3 DNA is TGTGCCAGCACCCCCGCCGGACTTCTCCTACACAATGAGCAGTTCTTC. Protein sequence: CASTPAGLLLHNEQFF.

For the CDR3, the DNA is TGTGCCAGCAGCTTAGTCGGACAGGAAACTAACTATGGCTACACCTTC. Its translation is CASSLVGQETNYGYTF. V is TRBV7-9 and J is TRBJ1-2; TRBD1 agrees at 7 bases. In germline, CDR1 is SEHNR, CDR2 FQNEAQ (reference sequence). This CDR3 is 16 amino acids long. V lost 1 base, J lost 0 bases, and 5 bases stayed unmatched. The entire variable domain, with the rest obtained from reference TRBV7-9 and TRBJ1-2, is as follows: DTGVSQNPRHKITKRGQNVTFRCDPISEHNRLYWYRQTLGQGPEFLTYFQNEAQLEKSRLLSDRFSAERPKGSFSTLEIQRTEQGDSAMYLCASSLVGQETNYGYTFGSGTRLTVV.

CDR3 in amino acids: CASSSITPGQGYTGELFF. The CDR3 coding sequence is TGTGCCAGCAGCTCAATTACTCCGGGACAGGGGTATACCGGGGAGCTGTTTTTT. The chain carries TRBV7-2 and TRBJ2-2; TRBD1 matches at 10 bases. V lost 4 bases and J lost 5; bases outside the gene matches: 13. The CDR3 is made up of 18 amino acids. Germline-derived CDR1 and CDR2 are SGHTA and FQGNSA.

This clonotype occurred many times. The rearrangement joins TRBV20-1 to TRBJ2-5; D unclear. With 5 bases removed from V and 3 bases from J, the gap between germline ends came to 10 bases. This CDR3 is built from 12 residues. Looked up from germline, CDR1 is DFQATT and CDR2 is SNEGSKA (reference sequence). CDR3 protein: CSASKSEETQYF. The CDR3 DNA reads TGCAGTGCTTCAAAATCAGAAGAGACCCAGTACTTC.

The rearrangement joins TRBV7-9 to TRBJ1-5, with 9 bases that match TRBD1. Germline-derived CDR1 and CDR2 are SEHNR and FQNEAQ (reference sequence). This CDR3 spans 14 amino acids. V lost 8 bases and J lost 4; bases outside the gene matches: 6. The CDR3 spells CASGSGTGNQPQHF. The CDR3 DNA sequence: TGTGCCAGCGGCTCCGGGACAGGGAATCAGCCCCAGCATTTT.